What follows describes a single TCR beta chain. This CDR3 region has 14 residues. V was cut by 0 bases and J by 4 bases, with 6 bases left in between. CDR1 LGHDT and CDR2 YNNKEL come from the germline V gene (reference sequence). TCR beta CDR3 sequences were amplified from RNA transcripts. With the HTBI primer set, the TCR CDR3 went through a first round of RT-PCR. TCRdb reanalysed the multiplex PCR reads using MiXCR and keeps one entry per CDR3 protein. There are approximately 520,000 distinct CDR3 sequences in the sample; roughly a quarter occur only once, and approximately 10% lies in the top ten. The data were obtained in a study of T cells in Graves' hyperthyroidism and ophthalmopathy.

The receptor comes from a woman aged 25 to 39 with Graves' ophthalmopathy. Sequencing input: blood. The chain uses TRBV3-1 and TRBJ2-2; D remains unclear. CDR3 amino acids: CASSQDVTTGELFF. As DNA, the CDR3 is TGTGCCAGCAGCCAAGATGTGACCACCGGGGAGCTGTTTTTT. Based on the CDR3 plus reference TRBV3-1 and TRBJ2-2, the full variable domain is DTAVSQTPKYLVTQMGNDKSIKCEQNLGHDTMYWYKQDSKKFLKIMFSYNNKELIINETVPNRFSPKSPDKAHLNLHINSLELGDSAVYFCASSQDVTTGELFFGEGSRLTVL.